The next 20 T cell receptor beta chains were all read from a single sample in a study of regulatory T cells in long-lasting Graves disease. Time point reported: newly diagnosed GD, antithyroid drugs for less than 3 months. PBMCs provided the RNA from which the TCR library was made. Through Arm-PCR of CDR3 regions and iRepertoire HTBI primers, TCR beta libraries were built. TCRdb called the multiplex PCR reads again in MiXCR, with one record for every CDR3 protein. The table lists under 400,000 distinct CDR3 sequences, over 15% of them singletons. The sample was also linked to a second study, of T cells in Graves' hyperthyroidism and ophthalmopathy.

The sequenced sample was peripheral blood mononuclear cells (PBMCs), obtained at new diagnosis, from a patient treated with antithyroid drugs. These receptors were obtained from a man aged 35 to 55 with Graves disease.

This chain connects TRBV9 to TRBJ2-5; weak D call: TRBD2 (6 bases). Germline V gene sequence: CDR1 SGDLS, CDR2 YYNGEE. This CDR3 has 16 amino acids. V was pared by 2 bases and J by 4 bases, with 18 bases between. The CDR3 coding sequence is TGTGCCAGCAGCGTTGGACCACATATGGGAGGAGAGACCCAGTACTTC. It codes for CASSVGPHMGGETQYF. The complete variable domain, with remaining parts taken from reference TRBV9 and TRBJ2-5, reads DSGVTQTPKHLITATGQRVTLRCSPRSGDLSVYWYQQSLDQGLQFLIQYYNGEERAKGNILERFSAQQFPDLHSELNLSSLELGDSALYFCASSVGPHMGGETQYFGPGTRLLVL.

This rearrangement joins TRBV28 to TRBJ1-4; a possible D gene is TRBD1 (5 bases). The V end lost 8 bases, the J end lost 4 bases, and 11 bases lay between the germline ends. The CDR3 is 13 residues long. Germline V CDR1 and CDR2: MDHEN, SYDVKM. The CDR3 loop is CASAGHGNEKLFF. Written as DNA, the CDR3 is TGTGCCAGCGCAGGGCACGGTAATGAAAAACTGTTTTTT.

There are a few counts of this clonotype. This chain links TRBV12-5 with TRBJ2-3; TRBD1 aligns across 7 bases. The germline CDR1 and CDR2 sequences are LGHNT and FRNRAP. V trimming: 6 bases; J trimming: 6 bases; junction bases outside the gene matches: 3. This CDR3 is 12 amino acids long. Written as DNA, the CDR3 is TGTGCTAGTGGGACGACAGGGGATACGCAGTATTTT. Amino acids: CASGTTGDTQYF.

J is TRBJ2-1 and V is TRBV12-3 or TRBV12-4; 9 bases fit TRBD2. Losses at the gene ends were 6 bases for V and 2 bases for J; bases not matched to a gene: 8. This CDR3 region has 16 residues. The CDR3 loop is CASSLPLAGTYNEQFF. CDR3 DNA sequence: TGTGCCAGCAGCCTACCCCTAGCGGGGACCTACAATGAGCAGTTCTTC.

This clonotype was counted many times. The chain employs TRBV7-2 and TRBJ1-1, with D unclear. This CDR3 contains 15 residues. The germline CDR1 and CDR2 sequences are SGHTA and FQGNSA. V shed 7 bases and J shed 1 base, with 16 bases lying between them. The CDR3 is CASNWVAAANTEAFF. The DNA for the CDR3 is TGTGCCAGCAACTGGGTGGCGGCCGCGAACACTGAAGCTTTCTTT.

This clonotype has a handful of counts. This chain connects TRBV3-2 to TRBJ1-4; the D call in the table, TRBD1, was not verified against the DNA. TRBV3-2 represents a pseudogene. This CDR3 region has 17 residues. CDR3 amino acids: CASSQGERGTTNEKLFF. In DNA form, the CDR3 reads TGTGCCAGCAGCCAAGGGGAGAGGGGAACAACTAATGAAAAACTGTTTTTT.

This clonotype was counted ten times or more. The chain is built from TRBV2 and TRBJ2-5; no reliable D call. V was trimmed by 3 bases and J by 5 bases, leaving 13 bases between them. Germline loops: CDR1 SNHLY, CDR2 FYNNEI. The CDR3 is made up of 14 amino acids. CDR3 amino acids: CASSEFASGETQYF. The CDR3 DNA reads as TGTGCCAGCAGTGAGTTCGCGAGTGGTGAGACCCAGTACTTC. Full variable domain (outside the CDR3, taken from reference TRBV2 and TRBJ2-5): EPEVTQTPSHQVTQMGQEVILRCVPISNHLYFYWYRQILGQKVEFLVSFYNNEISEKSEIFDDQFSVERPDGSNFTLKIRSTKLEDSAMYFCASSEFASGETQYFGPGTRLLVL.

There are many counts of this clonotype. DNA for the CDR3: TGTGCCAGCGGAGGGTGGCGGGGGGGGTCTTACGAGCAGTACTTC. Its translation: CASGGWRGGSYEQYF. The V and J genes are TRBV7-2 and TRBJ2-7, with 9 bases aligning to TRBD2. The CDR3 has 15 amino acids. V was clipped by 8 bases and J by 4 bases; unmatched bases: 12. Germline V lookup: CDR1 SGHTA, CDR2 FQGNSA.

On this clonotype itself: At one of its ends the junction is not consistent with the germline gene, which may arise from a read error. The chain combines TRBV12-3 or TRBV12-4 with TRBJ2-3; TRBD1 aligns across 7 bases. The CDR3 extends over 16 amino acids. DNA of the CDR3: TGTGCCACCAGTGATTTGCAGGGGGTGAGCACAGATACGCAGTATTTT. Encoded protein: CATSDLQGVSTDTQYF.

This clonotype has at least ten counts. This chain joins TRBV28 and TRBJ1-1, with D unclear. Germline assignment: CDR1 MDHEN and CDR2 SYDVKM. The CDR3 is 12 residues long. V lost 5 bases and J lost 1, with 5 bases in between. Here the CDR3 reads CASSEKNTEAFF. In nucleotides, the CDR3 is TGTGCCAGCAGTGAAAAGAACACTGAAGCTTTCTTT. Using reference TRBV28 and TRBJ1-1 for the parts outside the CDR3, the full variable domain is DVKVTQSSRYLVKRTGEKVFLECVQDMDHENMFWYRQDPGLGLRLIYFSYDVKMKEKGDIPEGYSVSREKKERFSLILESASTNQTSMYLCASSEKNTEAFFGQGTRLTVV.

At least ten counts were recorded for this clonotype. V gene TRBV7-2 combines with J gene TRBJ1-2; a weak D match, TRBD1 (6 bases). The CDR3 loop spans 13 amino acids. With 5 bases removed from V and 2 bases from J, the gap between germline ends came to 9 bases. Germline assignment: CDR1 SGHTA and CDR2 FQGNSA. CDR3: CASSNGQNYGYTF. In nucleotides, the CDR3 is TGTGCCAGCAGCAACGGACAGAACTATGGCTACACCTTC.

The genes are TRBV19 and TRBJ1-1; D not certain. The CDR3 spans 13 residues. The V gene's germline CDR1 is LNHDA and CDR2 SQIVND (reference sequence). Trimming shortened V by 7 bases and J by 0 bases, and 9 bases separated the two germline ends. The CDR3 nucleotides read TGTGCCAGTAACAACCGAGTGAACACTGAAGCTTTCTTT. Translated: CASNNRVNTEAFF.

The table lists this clonotype with a few counts. CDR3 nucleotides: TGCGCCAGCAGCCCTACGGGGTGGTACCAGCCCCAGCATTTT. It yields the protein CASSPTGWYQPQHF. The J gene is TRBJ1-5, the V gene TRBV5-1; unclear D gene. The CDR3 loop spans 14 amino acids. The germline gives CDR1 SGHRS, CDR2 YFSETQ. Trimming took 4 bases from V and 7 from J, leaving 15 bases between them.

This clonotype was found many times. The rearrangement links TRBV7-9 to TRBJ1-2; possible D gene TRBD1, 6 bases. CDR1 and CDR2 from the germline V gene are SEHNR and FQNEAQ (reference sequence). The CDR3 totals 15 residues. V gave up 3 bases and J gave up 7 bases, with 18 bases separating them. The CDR3 loop is CASSFPGGAGAGYTF. In DNA, the CDR3 is TGTGCCAGCAGCTTCCCCGGGGGGGCTGGGGCTGGCTACACCTTC. Variable domain in full (rest from reference TRBV7-9 and TRBJ1-2): DTGVSQNPRHKITKRGQNVTFRCDPISEHNRLYWYRQTLGQGPEFLTYFQNEAQLEKSRLLSDRFSAERPKGSFSTLEIQRTEQGDSAMYLCASSFPGGAGAGYTFGSGTRLTVV.

This clonotype was seen many times. The gene calls are TRBV5-1 and TRBJ2-5, with a weak D call TRBD1 (5 bases). The V gene lost 4 bases and the J gene lost 5 bases, with 15 bases spanning the gap. The CDR3 is 14 amino acids. The germline V gene has CDR1 SGHRS and CDR2 YFSETQ. The CDR3 nucleotides read TGCGCCAGCAGCCAGACAGCCTTCGGGGAGACCCAGTACTTC. The encoded protein is CASSQTAFGETQYF.

This clonotype was detected many times. This chain connects TRBV5-5 to TRBJ1-1, with no clear D. The CDR3 has 14 amino acids. Trimming stripped 1 base from V and 2 bases from J, with 9 bases between. Germline loops: CDR1 SGHKS, CDR2 YYEKEE (reference sequence). The CDR3 nucleotides are TGTGCCAGCAGCTTGCACAGACGTAACACTGAAGCTTTCTTT. Translation gives CASSLHRRNTEAFF.

This clonotype came up many times. The chain employs TRBV11-2 and TRBJ2-4, with D maybe TRBD2 (6 bases). The CDR3 length is 15 residues. Germline V gives CDR1 SGHAT, CDR2 FQNNGV. Trimming left V 4 bases short and J 7 bases short, with 17 bases between. In nucleotides, the CDR3 is TGTGCCAGCAGCTCCCCGGCGGAGGGTGGCAACATTCAGTACTTC. This codes for CASSSPAEGGNIQYF.

This clonotype was seen many times. The rearrangement links TRBV10-3 to TRBJ2-7; D may be TRBD1 (6 bases). Germline V lookup: CDR1 ENHRY, CDR2 SYGVKD. The V gene lost 10 bases and the J gene lost 2 bases, with 18 bases spanning the gap. The CDR3 has 14 amino acids. Here the CDR3 reads CATQPRQAAYEQYF. The CDR3 coding sequence is TGTGCCACCCAACCTAGACAGGCTGCCTACGAGCAGTACTTC.

With respect to this clonotype: Mismatch with germline at one junction end may stem from a read error. J is TRBJ2-5 and V is TRBV4-2, with a tentative D call TRBD1 (5 bases). Germline CDR1 reads LGHNA; CDR2 reads YNFKEQ. The CDR3 spans 15 residues. Here the CDR3 DNA reads TGTGCCAGCAGCCAAGACGGCCAGGGATCCCAGACCCAGCACTTC. Translation gives CASSQDGQGSQTQHF.

As regards this clonotype: The germline gene is not matched at one end of the junction; a read error may be the cause. The CDR3 sequence: CASSPGIRVEKLVF. The DNA of the CDR3 is TGTGCCAGCAGCCCAGGGATAAGGGTTGAAAAACTGGTTTTT. The chain has TRBV27 and TRBJ1-4; D is perhaps TRBD1 (5 bases). Germline V gene data show CDR1 as MNHEY and CDR2 as SMNVEV (reference sequence). The CDR3 runs 14 residues.